Following are 31 T cell receptor beta chains from one sample sequenced in a study of cytomegalovirus exposure and HLA in healthy donors. This table comes from immunoSEQ multiplex PCR, and its TCRdb copy is limited to in-frame clones, with some not included. The data contain 70,000 or so clones, 94% of them singletons. Sequencing was carried out using PBMCs. These receptors originate from a man aged 18-30 years in good health and CMV-seropositive.

For the CDR3, the DNA is TGTGCCAGCTCACCGACCCTCAACTGGGACAGGGCACCCTACAATGAGCAGTTCTTC. This encodes CASSPTLNWDRAPYNEQFF. This rearrangement joins TRBV18 to TRBJ2-1; TRBD1 aligns across 9 bases. The CDR3 has 19 residues. Germline V gives CDR1 KGHSH, CDR2 LQKENI. J was trimmed by 2 bases and V by 3 bases; bases with no gene match: 14.

The V and J genes are TRBV2 and TRBJ2-3; 10 bases align to TRBD2. V trimming: 6 bases; J trimming: 3 bases; junction bases outside the gene matches: 6. The CDR3 runs to 15 residues. Germline V lookup: CDR1 SNHLY, CDR2 FYNNEI. This CDR3 reads CASREREGLTDTQYF. Written as DNA, the CDR3 is TGTGCCAGCAGGGAGCGGGAGGGCCTGACAGATACGCAGTATTTT.

The chain carries TRBV4-1 and TRBJ2-2, with 9 bases matching TRBD2. CDR3 length equals 21 residues. Per the germline V gene, CDR1 is MGHRA and CDR2 is YSYEKL. The J segment lost 0 bases and the V segment lost 4 bases, leaving 18 bases of the junction unmatched. CDR3 bases: TGCGCCAGCAGCCCCCGACCGCAAGGCATTGGCGGGAGGGCGAACACCGGGGAGCTGTTTTTT. Protein product: CASSPRPQGIGGRANTGELFF.

This chain connects TRBV6-4 to TRBJ2-1; D is possibly TRBD2 (7 bases). Germline V lookup: CDR1 MRHNA, CDR2 SNTAGT. Trimming took off 5 bases at V and 11 bases at J, with 13 bases between the two ends. CDR3 length: 12 amino acids. CDR3 sequence (DNA): TGTGCCAGCAGTAGACAGCGGGACAAGCAGTTCTTC. Encoded protein: CASSRQRDKQFF.

This chain connects TRBV7-2 to TRBJ2-5, with 9 nucleotides matching TRBD1. CDR1 is SGHTA, CDR2 FQGNSA, per germline. J lost 2 bases, V lost 3 bases, and 4 bases had no gene match. The CDR3 totals 15 residues. The CDR3 protein is CASSLGQGWQETQYF. The CDR3 coding sequence is TGTGCCAGCAGCTTGGGACAGGGATGGCAAGAGACCCAGTACTTC.

The chain recombines TRBV11-1 with TRBJ2-2; 7 bases are shared with TRBD1. Germline CDR1 SGHAT, CDR2 FQDESV (reference sequence). Germline trimming cut 4 bases from V and 1 base from J; bases unmatched to any gene: 6. The CDR3 consists of 16 residues. CDR3 sequence reads: CASSSSRTGNTGELFF. The CDR3 DNA reads TGTGCCAGCAGCTCCTCTAGGACAGGGAACACCGGGGAGCTGTTTTTT.

This chain links TRBV18 with TRBJ2-1; 10 nucleotides agree with TRBD2. Germline values: CDR1 KGHSH, CDR2 LQKENI. The CDR3 has 18 amino acids. V was clipped by 2 bases and J by 4 bases; unmatched bases: 11. The CDR3 DNA follows: TGTGCCAGCTCACCAGAAGCTAGCGGGAGTGCGGCGTACAATGAGCAGTTCTTC. Translating it yields CASSPEASGSAAYNEQFF.

The chain recombines TRBV10-3 with TRBJ1-1; 7 bases align to TRBD1. The CDR3 totals 14 residues. CDR1 is ENHRY and CDR2 is SYGVKD in the germline V gene. J lost 1 base, V lost 7 bases, and 6 bases had no gene match. The CDR3: CAITSGTANTEAFF. Here the CDR3 DNA reads TGTGCCATCACCTCCGGGACAGCGAACACTGAAGCTTTCTTT.

The DNA of the CDR3 is TGTGCCAGCAGCCTCGAAGGGGCGGGAGGTTCCTACAATGAGCAGTTCTTC. Its translation: CASSLEGAGGSYNEQFF. This rearrangement joins TRBV4-2 to TRBJ2-1, with 8 bases lining up with TRBD2. Unmatched junction bases numbered 9, after V lost 4 bases and J lost 1 base. This CDR3 comprises 17 residues. Germline V gene sequence: CDR1 LGHNA, CDR2 YNFKEQ.

The chain couples TRBV27 to TRBJ2-7, with 8 bases that match TRBD2. Germline trimming cut 4 bases from V and 3 bases from J; bases unmatched to any gene: 17. The CDR3 sequence is 18 residues long. CDR1 and CDR2 from the germline V gene are MNHEY and SMNVEV (reference sequence). CDR3 protein: CASSSPGRGLETRYEQYF. The DNA of the CDR3 is TGTGCCAGCAGTTCCCCAGGCCGGGGACTAGAAACTCGCTACGAGCAGTACTTC.

V is TRBV29-1 and J is TRBJ2-3; TRBD1 matches at 7 bases. The CDR3 has 13 amino acids. Per germline, CDR1 SQVTM and CDR2 ANQGSEA. V gave up 3 bases and J gave up 11 bases; unmatched junction bases: 11. CDR3 residues: CSVDKQGPNRQYF. The CDR3 bases are TGCAGCGTTGATAAACAGGGGCCTAACCGGCAGTATTTT.

The J gene is TRBJ1-4, the V gene TRBV28; the D gene is possibly TRBD1 (5 bases). The ends were cut back, 5 bases at V and 2 bases at J, with 15 bases in the middle. This CDR3 region has 16 residues. In germline, CDR1 is MDHEN, CDR2 SYDVKM. CDR3 DNA sequence: TGTGCCAGCAGTGTACTCGCAGGGATGACTAATGAAAAACTGTTTTTT. Its protein product is CASSVLAGMTNEKLFF. Together with reference TRBV28 and TRBJ1-4, the CDR3 gives the full variable domain: DVKVTQSSRYLVKRTGEKVFLECVQDMDHENMFWYRQDPGLGLRLIYFSYDVKMKEKGDIPEGYSVSREKKERFSLILESASTNQTSMYLCASSVLAGMTNEKLFFGSGTQLSVL.

The CDR3 spells CASSLASESNEQFF. As DNA, the CDR3 is TGTGCCAGCAGTTTGGCTAGCGAGAGCAATGAGCAGTTCTTC. The chain uses TRBV28 and TRBJ2-1; the D gene is possibly TRBD2 (6 bases). V was trimmed by 3 bases and J by 6 bases, leaving 12 bases between them. The CDR3 is 14 amino acids. Germline V gene sequence: CDR1 MDHEN, CDR2 SYDVKM.

V and J are TRBV10-3 and TRBJ1-1; 7 bases map to TRBD1. The CDR3 loop spans 15 amino acids. Trimming took 3 bases from V and 5 from J; bases not matched to a gene: 9. Germline CDR1 reads ENHRY; CDR2 reads SYGVKD. The CDR3 loop is CAISDLGQPKTEAFF. The CDR3 DNA sequence: TGTGCCATCAGTGATCTGGGACAGCCGAAAACTGAAGCTTTCTTT.

The genes are TRBV29-1 and TRBJ1-1, with a tentative D call TRBD1 (5 bases). CDR1 is SQVTM and CDR2 is ANQGSEA in the germline V gene. V lost 4 bases and J lost 0, with 15 bases in between. The CDR3 totals 15 residues. In DNA, the CDR3 is TGCAGCGTTGGGGCAGGGTGGGGAATGAACACTGAAGCTTTCTTT. It specifies CSVGAGWGMNTEAFF.

CDR3 sequence reads: CAGTKTGPKETQYF. The CDR3 DNA reads as TGTGCCGGGACGAAGACAGGGCCAAAAGAGACCCAGTACTTC. The chain has TRBV30 and TRBJ2-5, with 7 bases fitting TRBD1. From germline, CDR1 is GTSNPN and CDR2 SVGIG (reference sequence). With V trimmed by 8 bases and J by 3 bases, 12 bases remained unmatched. CDR3 length: 14 amino acids.

The V and J genes are TRBV19 and TRBJ2-7; D is perhaps TRBD2 (6 bases). The CDR3 spans 13 residues. Trimming cost V 6 bases and J 2 bases, with 11 bases left between them. Germline V CDR1 and CDR2: LNHDA, SQIVND (reference sequence). For the CDR3, the DNA is TGTGCCAGTAGCACACGGGGGACCTACGAGCAGTACTTC. It codes for CASSTRGTYEQYF.

This chain links TRBV10-3 with TRBJ1-3; D is uncertain. This CDR3 has 14 residues. Trimming removed 6 bases from V and 2 bases from J, with 11 bases in between. The germline V gene has CDR1 ENHRY and CDR2 SYGVKD. As DNA, the CDR3 is TGTGCCATCAGGGGAGCGTCCCCTGGAAACACCATATATTTT. Protein: CAIRGASPGNTIYF.

The V gene is TRBV9, the J gene TRBJ1-2; 7 bases map to TRBD1. Germline V lookup: CDR1 SGDLS, CDR2 YYNGEE. V dropped 0 bases and J dropped 8; count of bases not matched to a gene: 10. The CDR3 spans 15 residues. In DNA, the CDR3 is TGTGCCAGCAGCGTAGGGGGACAGATAAGAGACGGCTACACCTTC. Encoded protein: CASSVGGQIRDGYTF.

The chain couples TRBV28 to TRBJ2-1, with a tentative D call TRBD2 (5 bases). Trimming took 1 base from V and 4 from J, leaving 11 bases between them. Germline CDR1 MDHEN, CDR2 SYDVKM. There are 15 residues in the CDR3. The CDR3 is CASSLFRGLYNEQFF. The CDR3 DNA is TGTGCCAGCAGTTTATTCCGAGGGCTTTACAATGAGCAGTTCTTC.

This clone was seen a handful of times. The gene calls are TRBV2 and TRBJ2-2; 7 nucleotides agree with TRBD1. V lost 1 base, J lost 12 bases, and 5 bases stayed unmatched. The CDR3 runs 13 residues. CDR1 is SNHLY, CDR2 FYNNEI, per germline. The CDR3 here is CASSEVQQGKLFF. In DNA form, the CDR3 reads TGTGCCAGCAGTGAAGTCCAACAGGGGAAGCTGTTTTTT.

The V gene is TRBV10-2, the J gene TRBJ2-7, with 9 bases identical to TRBD1. The ends lost 6 bases at V and 6 bases at J; junction bases unmatched: 3. Germline lookup yields CDR1 WSHSY and CDR2 SAAADI. This CDR3 spans 12 amino acids. CDR3 in amino acids: CASSLQGAEQYF. The CDR3 DNA reads TGCGCCAGCAGCCTACAGGGGGCCGAGCAGTACTTC.

The table lists this clone with a count of one. The V gene is TRBV27, the J gene TRBJ1-1; D is uncertain. Deletions cut 5 bases from V and 1 base from J, with 8 bases between. The CDR3 runs 13 residues. Per the germline V gene, CDR1 is MNHEY and CDR2 is SMNVEV (reference sequence). The CDR3 loop is CASSLNGNTEAFF. CDR3 coding DNA: TGTGCCAGCAGTCTTAACGGGAACACTGAAGCTTTCTTT.

This rearrangement joins TRBV28 to TRBJ1-1, with a weak D call TRBD1 (5 bases). Trimming left V 5 bases short and J 8 bases short, with 30 bases between. The CDR3 has 18 amino acids. In germline, CDR1 is MDHEN, CDR2 SYDVKM. As DNA, the CDR3 is TGTGCCAGCAGTGACCCAACGGGACTGTCGGCGAATATACCCGAAGCTTTCTTT. This translates into CASSDPTGLSANIPEAFF.

The rearrangement links TRBV30 to TRBJ1-4, with D tentatively TRBD1 (5 bases). The CDR3 is 15 residues long. The germline V and J ends were trimmed by 1 base and 7 bases, with 16 bases remaining between them. The germline gives CDR1 GTSNPN, CDR2 SVGIG (reference sequence). CDR3 sequence (DNA): TGTGCCTGGAGTGCTCCAAATAGACAGCTTGAAAAACTGTTTTTT. This codes for CAWSAPNRQLEKLFF. The full variable domain, in which reference TRBV30 and TRBJ1-4 provide the parts outside the CDR3, is SQTIHQWPATLVQPVGSPLSLECTVEGTSNPNLYWYRQAAGRGLQLLFYSVGIGQISSEVPQNLSASRPQDRQFILSSKKLLLSDSGFYLCAWSAPNRQLEKLFFGSGTQLSVL.

The J gene is TRBJ2-7, the V gene TRBV6-5; TRBD2 matches 12 bases. The CDR3 runs to 15 residues. Unmatched junction bases numbered 6, after V lost 5 bases and J lost 4 bases. Per germline, CDR1 MNHEY and CDR2 SVGAGI. CDR3 loop: CASSPATSGSYEQYF. The DNA for the CDR3 is TGTGCCAGCAGTCCTGCGACTAGCGGGAGTTACGAGCAGTACTTC.

The chain combines TRBV5-5 with TRBJ2-5; no clear D. Germline V gives CDR1 SGHKS, CDR2 YYEKEE (reference sequence). The ends were cut back, 1 base at V and 5 bases at J, with 3 bases in the middle. The CDR3 has 11 residues. CDR3 sequence: CASSLSETQYF. The CDR3 DNA is TGTGCCAGCAGCTTGAGCGAGACCCAGTACTTC.

For the CDR3, the DNA is TGTGCCAGCAGTTACAGGGGGCGCGGCGAGCAGTACTTC. Translation gives CASSYRGRGEQYF. The chain links TRBV27 to TRBJ2-7, with TRBD1 identical over 9 bases. V dropped 4 bases and J dropped 6; count of bases not matched to a gene: 4. The CDR3 consists of 13 residues. Per germline, CDR1 MNHEY and CDR2 SMNVEV (reference sequence).

The chain recombines TRBV2 with TRBJ2-7; 11 bases agree with TRBD1. The CDR3 totals 20 residues. Per germline, CDR1 SNHLY and CDR2 FYNNEI. The V segment lost 4 bases and the J segment 1 base; nucleotides outside the gene matches: 18. The CDR3: CASSVKSGDRGSPPSYEQYF. Written as DNA, the CDR3 is TGTGCCAGCAGTGTAAAGTCAGGGGACAGGGGGTCCCCCCCGTCCTACGAGCAGTACTTC.

J is TRBJ2-2 and V is TRBV19; 12 bases map to TRBD2. This CDR3 spans 18 amino acids. J was trimmed by 4 bases and V by 0 bases; bases with no gene match: 6. Germline V gene lookup returns CDR1 LNHDA and CDR2 SQIVND (reference sequence). The CDR3 is CASSIDQPGLAGTGELFF. In nucleotides, the CDR3 is TGTGCCAGTAGTATAGATCAACCGGGACTAGCGGGCACCGGGGAGCTGTTTTTT. Supplemented by reference TRBV19 and TRBJ2-2, the full variable domain reads DGGITQSPKYLFRKEGQNVTLSCEQNLNHDAMYWYRQDPGQGLRLIYYSQIVNDFQKGDIAEGYSVSREKKESFPLTVTSAQKNPTAFYLCASSIDQPGLAGTGELFFGEGSRLTVL.

The chain is built from TRBV5-1 and TRBJ2-5; D perhaps matches TRBD1 (5 bases). The CDR3 sequence is 14 residues long. Germline V gene data show CDR1 as SGHRS and CDR2 as YFSETQ. Trimming took off 3 bases at V and 2 bases at J, with 11 bases between the two ends. CDR3: CASSSLGQQETQYF. The CDR3 DNA reads TGCGCCAGCAGCTCCCTGGGGCAGCAAGAGACCCAGTACTTC.